This T cell receptor (beta chain) appears in the sequencing data of a study of cytomegalovirus exposure and HLA in healthy donors. Germline-derived CDR1 and CDR2 are SGHNT and YYREEE (reference sequence). J was trimmed by 1 base and V by 1 base; bases with no gene match: 4. CDR3 length equals 17 residues. Primers included in the PCR were 60 Vbeta and 13 Jbeta primers. Profiled with immunoSEQ multiplex PCR; TCRdb holds only in-frame clones, not every one. This listing includes 80,000 or so clones. The clonotype was recovered from a woman aged 25 to 39 in good health and CMV-seronegative. Sequencing used PBMCs. This chain links TRBV5-4 with TRBJ1-3; TRBD1 agrees at 11 bases. The CDR3 bases are TGTGCCAGCAGCTTGCTTGGACAGGGGGCATCTGGAAACACCATATATTTT. Translated: CASSLLGQGASGNTIYF.